This TCR beta chain came from a study of blood T cell repertoires in COVID-19. Study summary: Italy, Spain and the United States were the sources of the convalescent and acute COVID-19 samples. From T cells, B-cell-depleted T cells, or PBMCs came the material, which was cDNA or gDNA.

Original data processing: Quantification of nucleated cells was approximated via reference gene primer amplification. The method was immunoSEQ multiplex PCR; TCRdb's version includes in-frame clones alone and lacks a portion of them. The V and J calls and clone size were taken over from that table, and D and trimming were inferred from the DNA. The profile shows about 670,000 clones, 70% to 90% of them singletons. This CDR3 region has 14 residues. Germline assignment: CDR1 LNHDA and CDR2 SQIVND (reference sequence). V lost 3 bases to trimming and J lost 2 bases, with 10 bases between them. The TCR comes from a woman between 18 and 29 years old with acute or convalescent COVID-19. Sequencing input: peripheral blood. The chain recombines TRBV19 with TRBJ1-2; a possible D gene is TRBD1 (6 bases). CDR3 coding DNA: TGTGCCAGTAGTATGGGGACAAAAAACTATGGCTACACCTTC. It codes for CASSMGTKNYGYTF.